This TCR beta chain was sequenced for a study of OX40 agonist ivuxolimab in advanced cancers. Trimming left V 8 bases short and J 4 bases short, with 12 bases between. The germline V gene encodes CDR1 MGHDK and CDR2 SYGVNS. The CDR3 covers 13 residues. Patients with autoimmune history or systemic immunosuppression were excluded. TCRdb's table, derived via immunoSEQ multiplex PCR, lists solely in-frame clones and lacks some. The sample includes about 77,000 clones, 75% to 90% of them seen just once. The V gene is TRBV25-1, the J gene TRBJ1-3; the D is unclear. The source material was CD4+ or CD8+ T cells sorted from blood, sampled in a trial of the OX40 agonist ivuxolimab. This receptor was taken from an adult with an advanced solid tumor such as melanoma, head and neck, liver or kidney cancer. DNA for the CDR3: TGTGCCAGCTCTCCTTCGTGGGGAAACACCATATATTTT. Its translation is CASSPSWGNTIYF.